This record concerns one TCR beta chain sequence. What it binds is not known. TCRdb's copy holds only in-frame clones and misses some; the assay was immunoSEQ multiplex PCR. The sample gives 330,000 or so clones, roughly 85% of which show up once; 0.84% is in the top ten. This CDR3 contains 16 residues. The V segment lost 2 bases and the J segment 2 bases; nucleotides outside the gene matches: 6. Germline V CDR1 and CDR2: MDHEN, SYDVKM. From the roughly 110-subject validation cohort, which was separate from the approximately 670-subject first cohort, the donors were drawn. These data are taken from a study of cytomegalovirus exposure and HLA in healthy donors. Whole-study results and caveats: It was found in a later analysis that first-cohort TCR clusters tended to co-occur in the 120 validation repertoires. In vitro data verified three CMV-associated chains as specific for CMV antigens. The study designated around 150 TCR beta chains cytomegalovirus-associated.

The clonotype comes from a woman aged 18-30 years in good health and CMV-seronegative. The chain has TRBV28 and TRBJ2-7, with TRBD1 identical over 10 bases. Specimen: PBMCs. In nucleotides, the CDR3 is TGTGCCAGCAGTTTAGGGGGACAGGGGATAACCTACGAGCAGTACTTC. It specifies CASSLGGQGITYEQYF.